The 29 T cell receptor beta chains in this list originate from one sample, sequenced in a study of blood T cell repertoires in COVID-19. Repertoires were generated with immunoSEQ multiplex PCR, while TCRdb's copy carries only in-frame clones and drops some. This sample yields a few hundred thousand clones, of which approximately 84% are seen a single time; around a sixth belongs to the top ten. The sample consisted of peripheral blood. These receptors originate from a person between 70 and 80 years old with COVID-19, enrolled during active disease.

The chain carries TRBV6-1 and TRBJ1-2; no clear D. There are 13 residues in the CDR3. Trimming removed 0 bases at V and 4 bases at J, with 6 bases between. Germline CDR1 reads MNHNS; CDR2 reads SASEGT. The chain's CDR3 is CASSEARGYGYTF. CDR3 nucleotide sequence: TGTGCCAGCAGTGAAGCGCGGGGCTATGGCTACACCTTC.

The CDR3 DNA reads as TGCGCCAGCAGCCAATTCCCGGGACAGGGAGCCTATGGCTACACCTTC. It encodes CASSQFPGQGAYGYTF. The chain joins TRBV4-1 to TRBJ1-2, with 9 positions matching TRBD1. Germline CDR1 and CDR2: MGHRA and YSYEKL. V trimming: 2 bases; J trimming: 4 bases; junction bases outside the gene matches: 8. The CDR3 covers 16 residues.

J is TRBJ1-3 and V is TRBV5-5; no reliable D call. CDR3 length equals 15 residues. Germline CDR1 and CDR2: SGHKS and YYEKEE (reference sequence). The V and J ends lost 2 bases and 0 bases respectively, with 9 bases between them. CDR3 loop: CASSLGVSSGNTIYF. The CDR3 coding sequence is TGTGCCAGCAGCTTAGGAGTCAGCTCTGGAAACACCATATATTTT.

The chain couples TRBV7-9 to TRBJ1-1; 7 bases fit TRBD1. The trim removed 2 bases at V and 3 bases at J, leaving 6 bases unmatched. Germline CDR1 and CDR2: SEHNR and FQNEAQ (reference sequence). This CDR3 is 15 amino acids long. CDR3 sequence: CASSLRQGLDTEAFF. Written as DNA, the CDR3 is TGTGCCAGCAGCTTACGACAGGGTTTAGACACTGAAGCTTTCTTT.

V is TRBV6-5 and J is TRBJ2-1; possibly TRBD2 for D (6 bases). With 6 bases removed from V and 9 bases from J, the gap between germline ends came to 12 bases. The CDR3 is 12 residues long. Germline V gives CDR1 MNHEY, CDR2 SVGAGI. CDR3 bases: TGTGCCAGCAGCCCCGTGGGGGGTGAGCAGTTCTTC. Translation gives CASSPVGGEQFF.

The V call is TRBV7-2, the J call TRBJ2-1; 10 bases map to TRBD2. CDR3 length: 14 amino acids. V shed 3 bases, J shed 8 bases, and the junction held 4 bases outside the gene matches. CDR1 is SGHTA, CDR2 FQGNSA, per germline. The CDR3 is CASSLASGSYEQFF. CDR3 nucleotide sequence: TGTGCCAGCAGCTTGGCTAGCGGGAGTTATGAGCAGTTCTTC.

This clone was observed a single time. V is TRBV4-3 and J is TRBJ2-1; perhaps TRBD2 as D (5 bases). From germline, CDR1 is LGHNA and CDR2 YSLEER. The CDR3 has 14 residues. Between the trimmed V and J ends, which lost 0 bases and 10 bases, there was a span of 13 bases. CDR3 residues: CASSQDAGVREQFF. The CDR3 DNA is TGCGCCAGCAGCCAAGATGCGGGCGTAAGGGAGCAGTTCTTC.

Here the CDR3 DNA reads TGTGCCAGCAGCGCCGCGGTCGGCGGGAATGAAAAACTGTTTTTT. Its protein is CASSAAVGGNEKLFF. The chain couples TRBV5-4 to TRBJ1-4; D unresolved. Looked up from germline, CDR1 is SGHNT and CDR2 is YYREEE (reference sequence). The V end lost 4 bases, the J end lost 5 bases, and 15 bases lay between the germline ends. This CDR3 has 15 residues.

V gene TRBV27 combines with J gene TRBJ1-6; D perhaps matches TRBD1 (6 bases). This CDR3 is built from 16 residues. V lost 5 bases, J lost 7 bases, and 18 bases lay in between. From germline, CDR1 is MNHEY and CDR2 SMNVEV (reference sequence). CDR3 sequence reads: CASSPLRGTGNSPLHF. The CDR3 DNA is TGTGCCAGCAGTCCGCTGAGGGGGACGGGCAATTCACCCCTCCACTTT.

The chain employs TRBV2 and TRBJ2-5; 7 nucleotides agree with TRBD1. Trimming cost V 8 bases and J 1 base; bases outside gene matches: 4. CDR3 length: 13 amino acids. Per germline, CDR1 SNHLY and CDR2 FYNNEI. The CDR3 DNA follows: TGTGCCAGCGGCCGGGACAGCCAAGAGACCCAGTACTTC. This encodes CASGRDSQETQYF.

The rearrangement links TRBV5-1 to TRBJ2-7; D possibly corresponds to TRBD1 (6 bases). The CDR3 length is 15 residues. Trimming cost V 1 base and J 2 bases, with 13 bases left between them. CDR1 is SGHRS and CDR2 is YFSETQ in the germline V gene. This CDR3 is CASSLPAGTPYEQYF. For the CDR3, the DNA is TGCGCCAGCAGCTTGCCGGCAGGGACACCCTACGAGCAGTACTTC.

The chain carries TRBV27 and TRBJ1-4; D unclear. V was pared by 5 bases and J by 1 base, with 8 bases between. This CDR3 is built from 14 residues. The V gene's germline CDR1 is MNHEY and CDR2 SMNVEV (reference sequence). CDR3 nucleotides: TGTGCCAGCAGTCCTGGCGGAACTAATGAAAAACTGTTTTTT. Translation gives CASSPGGTNEKLFF. Based on the CDR3 plus reference TRBV27 and TRBJ1-4, the full variable domain is EAQVTQNPRYLITVTGKKLTVTCSQNMNHEYMSWYRQDPGLGLRQIYYSMNVEVTDKGDVPEGYKVSRKEKRNFPLILESPSPNQTSLYFCASSPGGTNEKLFFGSGTQLSVL.

The V call is TRBV19, the J call TRBJ1-1; tentatively, D is TRBD1 (6 bases). The germline V gene has CDR1 LNHDA and CDR2 SQIVND (reference sequence). The CDR3 has 16 residues. The V gene lost 5 bases and the J gene lost 4 bases, with 20 bases spanning the gap. The CDR3 loop reads CASSQTPRGSGTEAFF. Written as DNA, the CDR3 is TGTGCCAGTAGTCAAACTCCCAGGGGCTCGGGCACTGAAGCTTTCTTT.

The rearrangement joins TRBV7-3 to TRBJ2-2; 9 nucleotides match TRBD2. The junction had 4 bases not matched to a gene; V was cut back by 4 bases and J by 4 bases. The CDR3 totals 15 residues. Looked up from germline, CDR1 is SGHTA and CDR2 is FQGTGA. CDR3 loop: CASSYSGGTTGELFF. The CDR3 coding sequence is TGTGCCAGCAGCTACAGCGGGGGGACCACCGGGGAGCTGTTTTTT.

The rearrangement uses TRBV7-8 and TRBJ1-5, with TRBD1 identical over 8 bases. Germline trimming cut 3 bases from V and 4 bases from J; bases unmatched to any gene: 8. The germline V gene has CDR1 SGHVS and CDR2 FQNEAQ. The CDR3 consists of 16 residues. In DNA form, the CDR3 reads TGTGCCAGCAGCTTTCGACAGGGGTCTCTAAATCAGCCCCAGCATTTT. Protein: CASSFRQGSLNQPQHF. Looking up the rest from reference TRBV7-8 and TRBJ1-5 gives the full variable domain: GAGVSQSPRYKVAKRGQDVALRCDPISGHVSLFWYQQALGQGPEFLTYFQNEAQLDKSGLPSDRFFAERPEGSVSTLKIQRTQQEDSAVYLCASSFRQGSLNQPQHFGDGTRLSIL.

The chain links TRBV11-2 to TRBJ2-2; a weak D match, TRBD1 (5 bases). CDR3 size: 15 residues. V was pared by 6 bases and J by 6 bases, with 17 bases between. CDR1 and CDR2 (germline): SGHAT, FQNNGV. The CDR3: CASRLGAGLAGELFF. CDR3 nucleotide sequence: TGTGCCAGCAGACTCGGAGCAGGGTTGGCCGGGGAGCTGTTTTTT. The whole variable domain, filled in from reference TRBV11-2 and TRBJ2-2, reads EAGVAQSPRYKIIEKRQSVAFWCNPISGHATLYWYQQILGQGPKLLIQFQNNGVVDDSQLPKDRFSAERLKGVDSTLKIQPAKLEDSAVYLCASRLGAGLAGELFFGEGSRLTVL.

The chain joins TRBV19 to TRBJ2-4; 9 bases agree with TRBD2. In germline, CDR1 is LNHDA, CDR2 SQIVND (reference sequence). The CDR3 totals 18 residues. V gave up 2 bases and J gave up 1 base; unmatched junction bases: 9. The CDR3 DNA follows: TGTGCCAGTAGTATATCCCGCGGGAGGGCCAATGCCAAAAACATTCAGTACTTC. This translates into CASSISRGRANAKNIQYF.

This chain uses TRBV7-9 with TRBJ2-7; 10 bases agree with TRBD2. CDR3 length: 15 residues. Germline V CDR1 and CDR2: SEHNR, FQNEAQ (reference sequence). V lost 10 bases to trimming and J lost 6 bases; unmatched junction nucleotides: 15. The CDR3 DNA reads as TGTGCCACAAGTCCGAGTGTGGTAGCGGGAGGCGAGCAGTACTTC. Amino acids: CATSPSVVAGGEQYF. The whole variable domain, remainder taken from reference TRBV7-9 and TRBJ2-7, is DTGVSQNPRHKITKRGQNVTFRCDPISEHNRLYWYRQTLGQGPEFLTYFQNEAQLEKSRLLSDRFSAERPKGSFSTLEIQRTEQGDSAMYLCATSPSVVAGGEQYFGPGTRLTVT.

The chain carries TRBV7-3 and TRBJ2-1; 7 positions match TRBD1. CDR1 is SGHTA, CDR2 FQGTGA, per germline. This CDR3 is 14 amino acids long. V lost 5 bases to trimming and J lost 5 bases; unmatched junction nucleotides: 6. CDR3 sequence reads: CASSPGTAHNEQFF. In nucleotides, the CDR3 is TGTGCCAGCAGCCCCGGGACAGCCCACAATGAGCAGTTCTTC.

The V and J genes are TRBV2 and TRBJ2-7; D perhaps matches TRBD2 (5 bases). The CDR3 length is 11 residues. Germline V lookup: CDR1 SNHLY, CDR2 FYNNEI. V lost 6 bases and J 12 bases, leaving 15 bases between the germline ends. The CDR3 sequence: CASSATSQSYF. CDR3 DNA sequence: TGTGCCAGCAGCGCCACTAGTCAATCGTACTTC.

V usage is TRBV7-9 and J usage is TRBJ1-1; tentatively, D is TRBD1 (6 bases). The V end was cut by 5 bases, the J end by 8 bases, with 15 bases between. The CDR3 is made up of 13 amino acids. CDR1 and CDR2 (germline): SEHNR, FQNEAQ (reference sequence). CDR3 in amino acids: CASSTPGHREAFF. The CDR3 nucleotides read TGTGCCAGCAGCACACCGGGACACCGGGAAGCTTTCTTT.

This sequence joins TRBV10-2 and TRBJ2-5, with 8 bases aligning to TRBD2. Germline V gene lookup returns CDR1 WSHSY and CDR2 SAAADI. Trimming at V came to 3 bases and at J to 1 base, leaving 4 bases not matched to a gene. The CDR3 sequence is 15 residues long. As DNA, the CDR3 is TGCGCCAGCAGTGATTTGCGGGGGGCCCAAGAGACCCAGTACTTC. This gives the protein CASSDLRGAQETQYF.

The CDR3 nucleotides are TGTGCCAGCTCCTCGGACAGGCGCTCTGGAAACACCATATATTTT. It specifies CASSSDRRSGNTIYF. The rearrangement uses TRBV18 and TRBJ1-3; TRBD1 matches 7 bases. Trimming removed 6 bases from V and 0 bases from J; junction bases left unmatched: 5. This CDR3 spans 15 amino acids. Germline CDR1 and CDR2: KGHSH and LQKENI.

The V and J genes are TRBV28 and TRBJ1-4, with 8 bases that match TRBD1. The CDR3 consists of 17 residues. Germline V CDR1 and CDR2: MDHEN, SYDVKM. The V segment lost 7 bases and the J segment 5 bases; nucleotides outside the gene matches: 15. Here the CDR3 DNA reads TGTGCCAGCACAAACTCATTAGGACAGGGAGAAAATGAAAAACTGTTTTTT. Protein sequence: CASTNSLGQGENEKLFF.

The chain employs TRBV28 and TRBJ2-2; TRBD2 might be the D (6 bases). With 3 bases removed from V and 4 bases from J, the gap between germline ends came to 15 bases. The CDR3 contains 16 residues. Germline V gene data show CDR1 as MDHEN and CDR2 as SYDVKM. In DNA form, the CDR3 reads TGTGCCAGCAGTTTCGGGGGATTCGTAAGCACCGGGGAGCTGTTTTTT. Its translation is CASSFGGFVSTGELFF.

This clone was observed a handful of times. The chain couples TRBV5-1 to TRBJ2-1; 7 nucleotides align to TRBD1. V lost 3 bases and J lost 7; bases outside the gene matches: 4. Germline V gives CDR1 SGHRS, CDR2 YFSETQ. The CDR3 totals 13 residues. The DNA for the CDR3 is TGCGCCAGCAGCTCGGACAGGAATAATGAGCAGTTCTTC. Its protein product is CASSSDRNNEQFF.

This rearrangement joins TRBV4-3 to TRBJ2-1, with TRBD2 identical over 11 bases. Germline V lookup: CDR1 LGHNA, CDR2 YSLEER. The CDR3 runs 16 residues. The V segment lost 0 bases and the J segment 6 bases; nucleotides outside the gene matches: 4. CDR3 sequence reads: CASSQDPLAGANEQFF. DNA for the CDR3: TGCGCCAGCAGCCAAGATCCACTAGCGGGAGCCAATGAGCAGTTCTTC.

For the CDR3, the DNA is TGTGCCACCAGCAGCCCCCGGTCAGGGACAGGAAACACCATATATTTT. This codes for CATSSPRSGTGNTIYF. V gene TRBV15 combines with J gene TRBJ1-3, with a tentative D call TRBD1 (6 bases). V lost 3 bases, J lost 4 bases, and 16 bases lay in between. Germline-derived CDR1 and CDR2 are LNHNV and YYDKDF (reference sequence). The CDR3 loop spans 16 amino acids.

The sample holds one count of this clone. The genes are TRBV5-1 and TRBJ1-3; TRBD1 agrees at 10 bases. This CDR3 is built from 16 residues. Germline V gene lookup returns CDR1 SGHRS and CDR2 YFSETQ. The V gene end was trimmed by 4 bases and the J gene end by 1 base; junction bases not matched to a gene: 5. CDR3 sequence reads: CASSTPGQGSGNTIYF. CDR3 DNA sequence: TGCGCCAGCAGCACACCGGGACAGGGGTCTGGAAACACCATATATTTT.